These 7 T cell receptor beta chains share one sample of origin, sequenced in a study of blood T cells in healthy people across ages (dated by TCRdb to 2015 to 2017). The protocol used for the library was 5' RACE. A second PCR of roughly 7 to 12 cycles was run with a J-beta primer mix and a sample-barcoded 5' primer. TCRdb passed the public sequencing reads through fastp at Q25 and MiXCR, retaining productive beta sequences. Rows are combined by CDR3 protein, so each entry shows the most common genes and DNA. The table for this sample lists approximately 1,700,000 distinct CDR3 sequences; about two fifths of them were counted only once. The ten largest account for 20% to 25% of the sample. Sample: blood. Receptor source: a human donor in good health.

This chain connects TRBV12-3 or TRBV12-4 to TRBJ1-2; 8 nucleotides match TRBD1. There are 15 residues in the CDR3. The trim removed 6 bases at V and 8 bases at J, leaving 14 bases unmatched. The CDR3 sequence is CASSKPRGPREGYTF. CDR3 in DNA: TGTGCCAGCAGCAAACCCAGGGGGCCCAGGGAAGGCTACACCTTC.

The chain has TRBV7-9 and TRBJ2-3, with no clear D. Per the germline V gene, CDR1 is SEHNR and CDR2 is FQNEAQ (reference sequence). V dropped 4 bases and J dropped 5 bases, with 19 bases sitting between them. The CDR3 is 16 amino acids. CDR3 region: CASSSDWAHVKDTQYF. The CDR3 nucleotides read TGTGCCAGCAGCTCAGATTGGGCACACGTAAAAGATACGCAGTATTTT.

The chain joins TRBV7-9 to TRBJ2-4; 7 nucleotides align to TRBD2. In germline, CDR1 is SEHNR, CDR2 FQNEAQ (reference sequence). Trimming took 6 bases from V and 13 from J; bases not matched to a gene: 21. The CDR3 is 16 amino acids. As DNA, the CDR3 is TGTGCCAGCAGTGGCACAACCGGGACTACCTCGCGGGAGCAGTACTTC. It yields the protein CASSGTTGTTSREQYF.

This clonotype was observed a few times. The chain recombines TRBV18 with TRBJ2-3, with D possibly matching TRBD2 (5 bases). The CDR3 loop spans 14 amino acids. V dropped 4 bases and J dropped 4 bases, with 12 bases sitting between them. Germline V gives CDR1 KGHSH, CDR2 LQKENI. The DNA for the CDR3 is TGTGCCAGCTCACGCGGACTGACCTCAGATACGCAGTATTTT. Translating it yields CASSRGLTSDTQYF.

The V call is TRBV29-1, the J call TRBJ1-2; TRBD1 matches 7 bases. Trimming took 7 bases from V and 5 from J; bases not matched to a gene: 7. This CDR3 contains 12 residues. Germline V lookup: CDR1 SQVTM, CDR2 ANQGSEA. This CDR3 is CSAKDREYGYTF. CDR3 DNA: TGCAGCGCAAAAGACAGGGAGTATGGCTACACCTTC.

The DNA for the CDR3 is TGCAGTGCTAGTGTCCCAAACTGGGGACGGGGGCCTGAAGCTTTCTTT. This gives the protein CSASVPNWGRGPEAFF. The V gene is TRBV20-1, the J gene TRBJ1-1; TRBD1 is a possible D gene (6 bases). V shed 3 bases and J shed 6 bases, with 23 bases lying between them. Germline V CDR1 and CDR2: DFQATT, SNEGSKA (reference sequence). The CDR3 sequence is 16 residues long.

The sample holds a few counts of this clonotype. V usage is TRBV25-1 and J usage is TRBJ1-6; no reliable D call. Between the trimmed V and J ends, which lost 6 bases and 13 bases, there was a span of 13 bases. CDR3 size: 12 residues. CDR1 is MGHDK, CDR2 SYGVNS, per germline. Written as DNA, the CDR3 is TGTGCCAGCAGGTTAGGTCCACTTCCCCTCCACTTT. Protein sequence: CASRLGPLPLHF.